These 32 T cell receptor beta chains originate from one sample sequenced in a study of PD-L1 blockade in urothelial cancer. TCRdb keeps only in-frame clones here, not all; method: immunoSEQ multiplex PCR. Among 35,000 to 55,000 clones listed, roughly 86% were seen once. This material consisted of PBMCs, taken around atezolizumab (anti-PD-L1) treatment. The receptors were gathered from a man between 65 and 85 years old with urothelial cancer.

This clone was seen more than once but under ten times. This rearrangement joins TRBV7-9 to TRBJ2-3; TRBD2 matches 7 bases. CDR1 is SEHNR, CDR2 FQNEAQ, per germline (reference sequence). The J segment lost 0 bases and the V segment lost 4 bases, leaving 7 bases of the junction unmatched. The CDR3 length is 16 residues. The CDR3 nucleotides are TGTGCCAGCAGCTCTTTAGCGGGCGGGAGCACAGATACGCAGTATTTT. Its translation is CASSSLAGGSTDTQYF.

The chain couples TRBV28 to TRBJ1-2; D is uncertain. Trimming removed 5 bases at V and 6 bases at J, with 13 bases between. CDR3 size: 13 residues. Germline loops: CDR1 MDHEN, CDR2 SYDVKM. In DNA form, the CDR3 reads TGTGCCAGCAGTAGCCCCCAGACAAATGGCTACACCTTC. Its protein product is CASSSPQTNGYTF.

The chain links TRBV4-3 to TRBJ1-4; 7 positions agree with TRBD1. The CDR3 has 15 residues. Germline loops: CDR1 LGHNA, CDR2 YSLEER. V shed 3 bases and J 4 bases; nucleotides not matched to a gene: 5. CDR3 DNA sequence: TGCGCCAGCAGCCAGATGGGACAGATTAATGAAAAACTGTTTTTT. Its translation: CASSQMGQINEKLFF.

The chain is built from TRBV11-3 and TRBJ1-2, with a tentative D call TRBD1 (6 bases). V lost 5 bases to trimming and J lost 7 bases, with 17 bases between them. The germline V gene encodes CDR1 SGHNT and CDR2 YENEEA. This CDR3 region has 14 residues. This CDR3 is CASSRGGAGGGYTF. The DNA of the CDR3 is TGTGCCAGCAGCCGCGGGGGCGCGGGTGGTGGCTACACCTTC.

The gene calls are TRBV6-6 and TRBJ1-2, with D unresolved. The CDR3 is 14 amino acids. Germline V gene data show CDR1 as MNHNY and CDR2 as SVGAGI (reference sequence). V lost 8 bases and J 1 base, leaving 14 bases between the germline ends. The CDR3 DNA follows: TGTGCCAGCGAGGACTGGCCCGATAACTATGGCTACACCTTC. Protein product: CASEDWPDNYGYTF.

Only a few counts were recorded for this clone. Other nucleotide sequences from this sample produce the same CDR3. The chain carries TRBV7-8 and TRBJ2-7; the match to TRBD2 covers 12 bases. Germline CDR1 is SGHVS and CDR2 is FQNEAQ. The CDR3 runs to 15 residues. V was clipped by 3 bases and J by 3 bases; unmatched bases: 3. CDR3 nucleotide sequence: TGTGCCAGCAGCTTCCGACTAGCGGGAGTCTACGAGCAGTACTTC. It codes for CASSFRLAGVYEQYF. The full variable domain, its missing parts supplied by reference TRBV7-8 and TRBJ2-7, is GAGVSQSPRYKVAKRGQDVALRCDPISGHVSLFWYQQALGQGPEFLTYFQNEAQLDKSGLPSDRFFAERPEGSVSTLKIQRTQQEDSAVYLCASSFRLAGVYEQYFGPGTRLTVT.

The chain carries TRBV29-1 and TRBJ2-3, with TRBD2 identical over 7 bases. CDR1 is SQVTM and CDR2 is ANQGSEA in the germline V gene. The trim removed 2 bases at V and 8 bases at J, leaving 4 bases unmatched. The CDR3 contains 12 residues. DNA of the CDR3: TGCAGCGTTGAACCACCGGGGGGTACGCAGTATTTT. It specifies CSVEPPGGTQYF.

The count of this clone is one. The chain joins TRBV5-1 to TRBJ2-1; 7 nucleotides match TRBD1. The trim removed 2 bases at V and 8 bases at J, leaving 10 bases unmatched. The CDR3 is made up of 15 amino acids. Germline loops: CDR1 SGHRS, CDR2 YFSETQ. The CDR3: CASSFAMDRLDEQFF. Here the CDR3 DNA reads TGCGCCAGCAGCTTTGCCATGGACAGGCTGGATGAGCAGTTCTTC.

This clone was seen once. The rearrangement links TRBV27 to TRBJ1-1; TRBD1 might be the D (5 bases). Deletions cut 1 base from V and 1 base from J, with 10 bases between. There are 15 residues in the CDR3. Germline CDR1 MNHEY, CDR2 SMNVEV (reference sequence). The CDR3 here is CASSLYGGSNTEAFF. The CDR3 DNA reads TGTGCCAGCAGTTTATACGGGGGTTCGAACACTGAAGCTTTCTTT.

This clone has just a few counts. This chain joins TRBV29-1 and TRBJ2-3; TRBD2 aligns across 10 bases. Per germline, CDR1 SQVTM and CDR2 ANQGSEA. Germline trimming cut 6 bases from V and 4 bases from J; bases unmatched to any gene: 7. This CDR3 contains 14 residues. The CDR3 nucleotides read TGCAGCGTAGCTACTAGCGGGGTGTCAGATACGCAGTATTTT. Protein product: CSVATSGVSDTQYF.

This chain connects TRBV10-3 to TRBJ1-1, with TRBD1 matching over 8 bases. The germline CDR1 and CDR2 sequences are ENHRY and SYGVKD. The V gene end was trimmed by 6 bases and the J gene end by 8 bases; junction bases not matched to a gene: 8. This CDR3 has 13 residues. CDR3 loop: CAISGTGKYEAFF. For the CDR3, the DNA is TGTGCCATCAGCGGGACAGGCAAATACGAAGCTTTCTTT.

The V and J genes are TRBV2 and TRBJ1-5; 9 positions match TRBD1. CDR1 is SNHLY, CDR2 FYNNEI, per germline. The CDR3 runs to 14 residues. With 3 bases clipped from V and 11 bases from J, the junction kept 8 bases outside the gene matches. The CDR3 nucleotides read TGTGCCAGCAGTGACGGACAGGGGATGGCCGCCCAGCATTTT. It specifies CASSDGQGMAAQHF.

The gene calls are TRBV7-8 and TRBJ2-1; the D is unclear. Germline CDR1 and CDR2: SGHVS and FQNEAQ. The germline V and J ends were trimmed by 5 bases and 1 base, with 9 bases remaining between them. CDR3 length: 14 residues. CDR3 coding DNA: TGTGCCAGCAGCGGTCTAAGATCCTACAATGAGCAGTTCTTC. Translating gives CASSGLRSYNEQFF.

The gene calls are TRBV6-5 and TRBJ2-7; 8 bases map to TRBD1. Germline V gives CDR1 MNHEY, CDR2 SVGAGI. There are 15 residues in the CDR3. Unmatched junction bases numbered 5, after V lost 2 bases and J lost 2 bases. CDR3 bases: TGTGCCAGCAGTTACGGCAGGGGGCGAACCTACGAGCAGTACTTC. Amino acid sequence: CASSYGRGRTYEQYF.

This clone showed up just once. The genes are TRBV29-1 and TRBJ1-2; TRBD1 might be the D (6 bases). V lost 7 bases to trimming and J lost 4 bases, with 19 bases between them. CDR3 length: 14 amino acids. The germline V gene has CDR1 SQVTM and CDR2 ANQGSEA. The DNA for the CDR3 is TGCAGCGCGCGAACCAGGGGAGAGACCTATGGCTACACCTTC. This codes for CSARTRGETYGYTF.

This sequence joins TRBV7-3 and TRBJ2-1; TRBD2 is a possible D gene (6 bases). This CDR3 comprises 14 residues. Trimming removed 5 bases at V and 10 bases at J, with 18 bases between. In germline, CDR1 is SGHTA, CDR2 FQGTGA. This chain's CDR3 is CASSNGTRLGEQFF. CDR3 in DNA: TGTGCCAGCAGCAATGGGACCCGACTAGGGGAGCAGTTCTTC.

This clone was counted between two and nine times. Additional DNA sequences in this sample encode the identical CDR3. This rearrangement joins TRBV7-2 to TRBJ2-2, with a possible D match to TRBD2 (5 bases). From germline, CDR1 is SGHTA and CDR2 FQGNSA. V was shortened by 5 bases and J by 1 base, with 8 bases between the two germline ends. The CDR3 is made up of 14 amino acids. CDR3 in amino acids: CASSLGVNTGELFF. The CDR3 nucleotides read TGTGCCAGCAGCCTCGGGGTGAACACCGGGGAGCTGTTTTTT.

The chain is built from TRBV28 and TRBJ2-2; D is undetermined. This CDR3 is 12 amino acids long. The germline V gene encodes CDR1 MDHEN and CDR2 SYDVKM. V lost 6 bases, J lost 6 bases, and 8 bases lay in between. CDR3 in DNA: TGTGCCAGCAGCCTACGGTCCGGGGAGCTGTTTTTT. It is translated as CASSLRSGELFF. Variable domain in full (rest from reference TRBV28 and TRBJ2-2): DVKVTQSSRYLVKRTGEKVFLECVQDMDHENMFWYRQDPGLGLRLIYFSYDVKMKEKGDIPEGYSVSREKKERFSLILESASTNQTSMYLCASSLRSGELFFGEGSRLTVL.

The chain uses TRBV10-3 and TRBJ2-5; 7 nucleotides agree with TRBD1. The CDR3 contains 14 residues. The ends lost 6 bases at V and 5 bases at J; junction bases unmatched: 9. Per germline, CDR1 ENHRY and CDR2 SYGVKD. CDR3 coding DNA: TGTGCCATCAGCGACGGGGACAGTCGGGAGACCCAGTACTTC. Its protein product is CAISDGDSRETQYF.

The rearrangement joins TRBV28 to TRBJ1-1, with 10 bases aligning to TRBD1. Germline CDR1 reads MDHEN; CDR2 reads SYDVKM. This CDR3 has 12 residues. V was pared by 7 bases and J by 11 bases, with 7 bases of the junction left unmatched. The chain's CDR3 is CASNSGQGRAFF. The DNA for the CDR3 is TGTGCCAGCAATTCGGGACAGGGGCGGGCTTTCTTT.

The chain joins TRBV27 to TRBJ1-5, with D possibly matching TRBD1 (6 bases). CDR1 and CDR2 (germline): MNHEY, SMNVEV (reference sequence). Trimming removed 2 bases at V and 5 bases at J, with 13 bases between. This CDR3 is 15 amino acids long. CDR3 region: CASSLIARGDQPQHF. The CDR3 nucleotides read TGTGCCAGCAGTTTAATTGCCAGGGGTGATCAGCCCCAGCATTTT.

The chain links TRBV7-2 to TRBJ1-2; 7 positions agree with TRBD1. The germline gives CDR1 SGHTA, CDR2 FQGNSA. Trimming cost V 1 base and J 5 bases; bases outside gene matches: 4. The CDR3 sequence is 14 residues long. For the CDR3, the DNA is TGTGCCAGCAGCTTAGACAGGGGTCGATATGGCTACACCTTC. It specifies CASSLDRGRYGYTF.

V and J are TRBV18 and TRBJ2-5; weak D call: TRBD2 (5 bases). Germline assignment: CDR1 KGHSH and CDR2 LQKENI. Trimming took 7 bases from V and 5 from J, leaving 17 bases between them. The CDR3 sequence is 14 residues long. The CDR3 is CASFLGLGGETQYF. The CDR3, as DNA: TGTGCCAGCTTCCTCGGCTTGGGCGGGGAGACCCAGTACTTC.

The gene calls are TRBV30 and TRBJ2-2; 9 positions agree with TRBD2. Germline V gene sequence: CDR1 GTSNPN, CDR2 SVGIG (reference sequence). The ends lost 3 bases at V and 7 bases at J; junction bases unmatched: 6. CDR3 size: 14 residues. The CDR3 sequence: CAWRRGLAGGELFF. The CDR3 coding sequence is TGTGCCTGGAGGAGGGGACTAGCTGGCGGGGAGCTGTTTTTT.

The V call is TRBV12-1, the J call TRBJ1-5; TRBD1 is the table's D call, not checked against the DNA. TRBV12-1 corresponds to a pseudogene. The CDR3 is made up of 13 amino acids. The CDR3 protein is CASSSYRVQPQHF. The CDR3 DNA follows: TGTGCCAGCAGCTCCTACAGGGTTCAGCCCCAGCATTTT.

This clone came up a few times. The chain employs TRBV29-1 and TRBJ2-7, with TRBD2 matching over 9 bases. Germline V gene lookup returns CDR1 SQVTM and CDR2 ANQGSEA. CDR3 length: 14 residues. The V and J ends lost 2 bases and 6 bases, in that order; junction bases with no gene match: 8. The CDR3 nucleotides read TGCAGCGTTGAATATAGCGGGAGCTTTCGCGAGCAGTACTTC. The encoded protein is CSVEYSGSFREQYF.

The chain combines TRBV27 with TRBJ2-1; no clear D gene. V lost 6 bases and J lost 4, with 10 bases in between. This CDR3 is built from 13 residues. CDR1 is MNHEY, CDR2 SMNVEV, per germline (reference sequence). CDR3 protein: CASRTRGYNEQFF. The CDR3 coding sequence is TGTGCCAGCAGGACGCGCGGATACAATGAGCAGTTCTTC.

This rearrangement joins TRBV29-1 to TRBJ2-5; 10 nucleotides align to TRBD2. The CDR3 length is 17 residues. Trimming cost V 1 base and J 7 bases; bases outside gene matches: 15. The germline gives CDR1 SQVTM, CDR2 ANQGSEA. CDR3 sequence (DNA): TGCAGCGTTGAAGGCTCTGGTGTAGCGGGGGGTCTTAGGACCCAGTACTTC. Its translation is CSVEGSGVAGGLRTQYF.

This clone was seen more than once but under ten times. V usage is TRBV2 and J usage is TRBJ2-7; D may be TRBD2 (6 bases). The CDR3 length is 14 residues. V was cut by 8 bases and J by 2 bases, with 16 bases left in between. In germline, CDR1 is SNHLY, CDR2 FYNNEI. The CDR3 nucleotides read TGTGCCAGCTCCTATGGACTACTCCCCTACGAGCAGTACTTC. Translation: CASSYGLLPYEQYF.

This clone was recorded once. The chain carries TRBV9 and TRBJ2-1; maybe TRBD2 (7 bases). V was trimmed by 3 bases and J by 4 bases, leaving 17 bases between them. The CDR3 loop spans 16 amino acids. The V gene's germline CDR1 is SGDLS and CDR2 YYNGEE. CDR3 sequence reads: CASSAGALARYNEQFF. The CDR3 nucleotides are TGTGCCAGCAGCGCGGGGGCACTAGCGCGGTACAATGAGCAGTTCTTC.

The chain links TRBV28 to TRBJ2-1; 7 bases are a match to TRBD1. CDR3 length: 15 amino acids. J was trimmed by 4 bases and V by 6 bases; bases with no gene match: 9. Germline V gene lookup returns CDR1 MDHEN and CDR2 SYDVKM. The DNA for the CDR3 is TGTGCCAGCAGCCAAGGGGGACAGCCTTACAATGAGCAGTTCTTC. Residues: CASSQGGQPYNEQFF.

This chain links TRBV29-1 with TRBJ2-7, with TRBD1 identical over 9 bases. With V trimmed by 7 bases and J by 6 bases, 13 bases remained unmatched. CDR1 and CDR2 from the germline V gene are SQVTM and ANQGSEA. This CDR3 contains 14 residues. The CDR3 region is CSDTQLGTGFEQYF. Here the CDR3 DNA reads TGCAGCGACACTCAGCTCGGGACAGGGTTCGAGCAGTACTTC.